Sequencing of this T cell receptor beta chain was carried out in a study of human T cells and chemical hapten exposure. This clonotype came up many times. The CDR3 contains 15 residues. The germline CDR1 and CDR2 sequences are SGDLS and YYNGEE. Trimming took 4 bases from V and 4 from J, leaving 16 bases between them. TCRdb used MiXCR to reprocess the RACE reads, holding one entry per CDR3 protein. The profile shows approximately 350,000 distinct CDR3 sequences, approximately 6.3% of them singletons. Regarding time point: patch test 1, 2 weeks after DPC sensitization. Treatment here: therapeutic diphenylcyclopropenone sensitization with weekly scalp DPC.

The sample in question was whole blood, obtained in connection with sensitization to the hapten diphenylcyclopropenone (DPC). The gene calls are TRBV9 and TRBJ2-3; D not certain. The receptor was isolated from a woman aged 18-29 years with alopecia areata. Some clones in this sample may be carry-over from other donors' samples. This chain's CDR3 is CASSPRGQPPDTQYF. In nucleotides, the CDR3 is TGTGCCAGCAGCCCCCGTGGGCAGCCTCCAGATACGCAGTATTTT.